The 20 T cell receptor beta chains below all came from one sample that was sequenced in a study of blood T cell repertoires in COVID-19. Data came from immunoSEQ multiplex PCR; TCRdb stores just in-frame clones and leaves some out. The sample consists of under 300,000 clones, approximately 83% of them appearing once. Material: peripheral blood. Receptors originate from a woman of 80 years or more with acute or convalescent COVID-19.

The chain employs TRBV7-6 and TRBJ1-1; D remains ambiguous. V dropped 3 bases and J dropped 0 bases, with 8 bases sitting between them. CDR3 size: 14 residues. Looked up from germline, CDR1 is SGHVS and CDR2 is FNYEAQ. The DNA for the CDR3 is TGTGCCAGCAGCTTCGGGAGCATGAACACTGAAGCTTTCTTT. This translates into CASSFGSMNTEAFF.

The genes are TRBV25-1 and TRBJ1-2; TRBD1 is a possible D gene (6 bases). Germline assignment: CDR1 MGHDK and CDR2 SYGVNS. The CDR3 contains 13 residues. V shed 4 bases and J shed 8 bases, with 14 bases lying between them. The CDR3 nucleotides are TGTGCCAGCAGTGCCCCAGGGGAGAAGGGCTACACCTTC. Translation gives CASSAPGEKGYTF.

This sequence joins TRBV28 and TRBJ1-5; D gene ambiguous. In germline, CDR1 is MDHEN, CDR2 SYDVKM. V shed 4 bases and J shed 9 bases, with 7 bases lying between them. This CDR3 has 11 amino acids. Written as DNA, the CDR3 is TGTGCCAGCAGTTCCCCCAGGCCCCAGCATTTT. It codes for CASSSPRPQHF.

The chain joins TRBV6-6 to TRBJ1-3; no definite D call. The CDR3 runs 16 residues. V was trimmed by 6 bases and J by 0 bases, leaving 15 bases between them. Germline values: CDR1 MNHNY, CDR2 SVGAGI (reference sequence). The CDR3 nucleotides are TGTGCCAGCAGCCATAGCGTAAACCTCTCTGGAAACACCATATATTTT. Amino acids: CASSHSVNLSGNTIYF.

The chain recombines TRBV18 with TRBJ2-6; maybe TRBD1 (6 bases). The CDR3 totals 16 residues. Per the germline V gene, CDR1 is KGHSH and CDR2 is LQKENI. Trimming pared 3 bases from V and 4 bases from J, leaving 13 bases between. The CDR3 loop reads CASSPDRQAGANVLTF. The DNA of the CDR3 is TGTGCCAGCTCACCCGACAGGCAGGCCGGGGCCAACGTCCTGACTTTC.

CDR3 in amino acids: CASKGSLNTGELFF. For the CDR3, the DNA is TGTGCCAGCAAGGGGTCCCTGAACACCGGGGAGCTGTTTTTT. The chain uses TRBV2 and TRBJ2-2; D may be TRBD1 (5 bases). CDR1 and CDR2 from the germline V gene are SNHLY and FYNNEI. The CDR3 covers 14 residues. Deletions cut 7 bases from V and 1 base from J, with 10 bases between.

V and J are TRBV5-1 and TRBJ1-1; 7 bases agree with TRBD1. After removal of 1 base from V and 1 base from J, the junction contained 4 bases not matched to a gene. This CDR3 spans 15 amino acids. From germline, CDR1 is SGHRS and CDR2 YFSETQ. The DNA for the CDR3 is TGCGCCAGCAGCTTGCAGGGGGTTGAGAACACTGAAGCTTTCTTT. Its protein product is CASSLQGVENTEAFF.

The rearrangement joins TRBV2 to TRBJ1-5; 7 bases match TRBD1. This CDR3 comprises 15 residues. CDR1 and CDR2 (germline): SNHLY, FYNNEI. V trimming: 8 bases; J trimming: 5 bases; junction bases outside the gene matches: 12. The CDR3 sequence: CASRQRDSEDQPQHF. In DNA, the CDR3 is TGTGCCAGCCGCCAACGGGACAGTGAGGATCAGCCCCAGCATTTT.

CDR3 DNA: TGTGCCAGCAGCCCCCGGGGAAAACTGTTTTTT. It codes for CASSPRGKLFF. The chain is built from TRBV9 and TRBJ1-4; D ambiguous. V was trimmed by 4 bases and J by 10 bases, leaving 8 bases between them. CDR3 length: 11 residues. Germline CDR1 and CDR2: SGDLS and YYNGEE.

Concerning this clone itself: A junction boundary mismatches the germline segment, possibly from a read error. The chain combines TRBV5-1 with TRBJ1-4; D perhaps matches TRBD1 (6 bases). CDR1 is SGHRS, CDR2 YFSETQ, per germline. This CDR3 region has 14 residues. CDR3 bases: TGCGCCAGCAACTTGGACAGTTCTAATGAAAAACTGTTTTTT. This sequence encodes CASNLDSSNEKLFF.

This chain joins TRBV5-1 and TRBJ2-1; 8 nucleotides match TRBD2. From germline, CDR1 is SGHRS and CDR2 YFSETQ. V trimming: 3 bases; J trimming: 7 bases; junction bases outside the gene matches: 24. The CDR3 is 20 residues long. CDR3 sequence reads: CASSSRIAGLDTPQPNEQFF. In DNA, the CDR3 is TGCGCCAGCAGCTCCCGAATAGCGGGGCTGGATACACCTCAACCAAATGAGCAGTTCTTC.

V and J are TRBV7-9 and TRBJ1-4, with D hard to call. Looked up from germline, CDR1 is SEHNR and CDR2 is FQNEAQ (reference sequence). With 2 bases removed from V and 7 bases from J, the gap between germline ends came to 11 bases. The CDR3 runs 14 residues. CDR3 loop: CASSLTYSGEKLFF. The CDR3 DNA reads TGTGCCAGCAGCTTAACATACAGCGGTGAAAAACTGTTTTTT.

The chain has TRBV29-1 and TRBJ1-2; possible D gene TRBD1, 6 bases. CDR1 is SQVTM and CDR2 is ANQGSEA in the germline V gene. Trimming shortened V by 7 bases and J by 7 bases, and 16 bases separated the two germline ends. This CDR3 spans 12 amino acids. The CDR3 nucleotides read TGCAGCGCGGAACAGGGTTTCGGTGGCTACACCTTC. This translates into CSAEQGFGGYTF.

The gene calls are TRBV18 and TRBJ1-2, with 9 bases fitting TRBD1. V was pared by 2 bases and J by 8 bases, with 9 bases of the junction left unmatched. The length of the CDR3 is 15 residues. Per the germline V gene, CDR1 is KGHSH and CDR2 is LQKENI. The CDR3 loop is CASSPSEQGARGYTF. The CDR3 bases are TGTGCCAGCTCACCATCGGAACAGGGGGCAAGAGGCTACACCTTC.

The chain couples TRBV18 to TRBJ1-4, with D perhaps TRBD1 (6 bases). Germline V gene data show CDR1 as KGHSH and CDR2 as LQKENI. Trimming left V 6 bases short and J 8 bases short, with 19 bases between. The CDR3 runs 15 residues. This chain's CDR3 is CASSARGTRNEKLFF. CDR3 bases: TGTGCCAGCTCGGCGAGGGGGACGCGGAACGAAAAACTGTTTTTT.

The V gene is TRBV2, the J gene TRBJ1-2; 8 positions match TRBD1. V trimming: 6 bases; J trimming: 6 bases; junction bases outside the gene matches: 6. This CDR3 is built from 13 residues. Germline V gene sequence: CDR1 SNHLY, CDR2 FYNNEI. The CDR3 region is CASSADRGNGYTF. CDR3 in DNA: TGTGCCAGCAGCGCCGACAGGGGCAATGGCTACACCTTC. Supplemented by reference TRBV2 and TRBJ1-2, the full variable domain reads EPEVTQTPSHQVTQMGQEVILRCVPISNHLYFYWYRQILGQKVEFLVSFYNNEISEKSEIFDDQFSVERPDGSNFTLKIRSTKLEDSAMYFCASSADRGNGYTFGSGTRLTVV.

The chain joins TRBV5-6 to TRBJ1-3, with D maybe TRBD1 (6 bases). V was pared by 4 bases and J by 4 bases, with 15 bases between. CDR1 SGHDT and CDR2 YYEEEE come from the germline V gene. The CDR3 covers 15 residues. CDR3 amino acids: CASSGDIPGGNTIYF. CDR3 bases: TGTGCCAGCAGCGGGGACATTCCGGGAGGAAACACCATATATTTT.

This CDR3 is CASSLDRDTEAFF. The CDR3 DNA sequence: TGTGCCAGCAGTCTGGACAGGGACACTGAAGCTTTCTTT. The chain recombines TRBV2 with TRBJ1-1; 8 bases map to TRBD1. Germline-derived CDR1 and CDR2 are SNHLY and FYNNEI. V shed 5 bases, J shed 3 bases, and the junction held 2 bases outside the gene matches. This CDR3 region has 13 residues.

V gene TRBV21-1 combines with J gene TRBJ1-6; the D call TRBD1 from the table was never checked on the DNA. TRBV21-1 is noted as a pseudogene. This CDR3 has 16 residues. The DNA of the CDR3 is TGTGCCAGCAGCAAAGTGGCAGACACGAATAATTCACCCCTCCACTTT. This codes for CASSKVADTNNSPLHF.

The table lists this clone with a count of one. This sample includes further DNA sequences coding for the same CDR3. The CDR3 DNA follows: TGTGCCAGCAGCCCAGGGTCGGCGTACAATGAGCAGTTCTTC. Residues: CASSPGSAYNEQFF. V usage is TRBV7-3 and J usage is TRBJ2-1, with D tentatively TRBD1 (5 bases). The V and J ends lost 5 bases and 4 bases respectively, with 12 bases between them. The CDR3 has 14 amino acids. Germline loops: CDR1 SGHTA, CDR2 FQGTGA.